This TCR beta chain is drawn from a study of read filtering for tumor transcriptome and immune sequencing. Study-wide context: Among patients, some 17 were male and about 15 female, aged about 47 to 85 (mean approximately 71).

Germline assignment: CDR1 SEHNR and CDR2 FQNEAQ (reference sequence). V lost 8 bases and J lost 0; bases outside the gene matches: 12. CDR3 size: 16 residues. Study findings and constraints: Dropping single-read clonotypes raised IR-seq and RNA-seq shared-clonotype correlation. Compared with RNA-seq, IR-seq gave much higher clonotype depth and reliability. Approximately 77% of IR-seq clonotypes had a single read, yet these held roughly 3.3% of reads.

A remark on this clonotype: The antigen remains undetermined.

From around 440 ng of RNA, a library with molecular barcoded alpha/delta and beta/gamma adaptors was made. TCRdb used MiXCR to reprocess the reads, holding one entry per CDR3 protein. There are tens of thousands of distinct CDR3 sequences in the sample; about a fifth occur only once, and around 10% lies in the top ten. The TCR comes from a donor at least 40 years old with multiple myeloma. Material for sequencing was a population of CD138-negative cells sorted from bone marrow. The chain uses TRBV7-9 and TRBJ1-1, with 7 nucleotides matching TRBD1. The CDR3, as DNA: TGTGCCAGCGGCCCACGACCGACAGGGATGAACACTGAAGCTTTCTTT. Amino acid sequence: CASGPRPTGMNTEAFF. Together with reference TRBV7-9 and TRBJ1-1, the CDR3 gives the full variable domain: DTGVSQNPRHKITKRGQNVTFRCDPISEHNRLYWYRQTLGQGPEFLTYFQNEAQLEKSRLLSDRFSAERPKGSFSTLEIQRTEQGDSAMYLCASGPRPTGMNTEAFFGQGTRLTVV.